This TCR beta chain was recovered during a study of blood T cell repertoires in COVID-19. Study overall: COVID-19 samples, acute and convalescent, were from the United States, Italy and Spain. Nucleic acid was either cDNA or gDNA, and it came from T cells, B-cell-depleted T cells, or PBMCs.

TCRdb's copy holds only in-frame clones and misses some; the assay was immunoSEQ multiplex PCR. Found here are about 120,000 clones, about 89% of them singletons; the top ten hold about 18%. The TCR was taken from a human donor with acute or convalescent COVID-19. The donor label of this sample is uncertain. The material sequenced was peripheral blood.

This chain's CDR3 is CASSQIIQGAYGYTF. DNA for the CDR3: TGTGCCAGCAGCCAAATAATACAGGGGGCCTATGGCTACACCTTC. This sequence joins TRBV3-1 (or the pseudogene TRBV3-2) and TRBJ1-2, with TRBD1 matching 9 bases. The V segment lost 2 bases and the J segment 4 bases; nucleotides outside the gene matches: 5. Germline CDR1 and CDR2: LGHDT and YNNKEL (reference sequence). The CDR3 loop spans 15 amino acids.